These T cell receptor beta chains were read from a single sample in a study of blood T cell repertoires in COVID-19. This table comes from immunoSEQ multiplex PCR, and its TCRdb copy is limited to in-frame clones, with some not included. Of roughly 40,000 clones in the sample, 88% were seen once. The sequenced material came from peripheral blood. The receptors come from a human donor in a cohort sampled during active COVID-19. Both conserved end residues are part of each CDR3. Each record gives: V gene, clone size, D gene, J gene, CDR3 protein, CDR3 DNA. D genes are given only for firm matches. Where a row states a size, it is once, few, many or the class of an expanded clone; other rows omit it.

>TRBV6-5|NA|TRBD1|TRBJ1-2
CASSYDRVIYTF
TGTGCCAGCAGTTACGACAGGGTGATCTACACCTTC
>TRBV28|NA|NA|TRBJ2-7
CASKTFGGQSSYEQYF
TGTGCCAGCAAAACCTTCGGGGGGCAAAGCTCCTACGAGCAGTACTTC
>TRBV7-2|NA|NA|TRBJ2-2
CASSPSRGGTGELFF
TGTGCCAGCAGCCCCTCAAGGGGGGGCACCGGGGAGCTGTTTTTT
>TRBV28|once|TRBD1|TRBJ1-3
CASSQGQGEWAGNTIYF
TGTGCCAGCAGTCAGGGACAGGGGGAATGGGCTGGAAACACCATATATTTT
>TRBV4-1|few|NA|TRBJ1-3
CASSRGGFIHSGNTIYF
TGCGCCAGCAGCCGGGGCGGATTTATACACTCTGGAAACACCATATATTTT
>TRBV6-6|NA|TRBD1|TRBJ1-1
CASSSQSGTGFEGAFF
TGTGCCAGCAGTTCACAATCAGGGACAGGGTTTGAGGGGGCTTTCTTT
>TRBV5-1|NA|TRBD2|TRBJ2-1
CASSLKLAGEDEQFF
TGCGCCAGCAGCTTAAAACTAGCGGGGGAGGATGAGCAGTTCTTC
>TRBV3-1/TRBV3-2|NA|TRBD2|TRBJ2-3
CASSHDGLAGTDTQYF
TGTGCCAGCAGCCACGATGGACTAGCGGGCACAGATACGCAGTATTTT
>TRBV15|NA|NA|TRBJ1-4
CATSPSRTELNEKLFF
TGTGCCACCAGCCCGAGCAGGACAGAGCTGAATGAAAAACTGTTTTTT
>TRBV6-5|NA|NA|TRBJ1-6
CASSYSRSKPNSPLHF
TGTGCCAGCAGTTACTCGAGATCCAAGCCAAATTCACCCCTCCACTTT
>TRBV6-5|NA|TRBD2|TRBJ2-5
CASSYSWGAGKTQYF
TGTGCCAGCAGTTACTCTTGGGGAGCGGGGAAGACCCAGTACTTC
>TRBV27|NA|NA|TRBJ2-1
CASSLSRGISYNEQFF
TGTGCCAGCAGTTTAAGTCGGGGAATCTCCTACAATGAGCAGTTCTTC
>TRBV7-2|NA|TRBD2|TRBJ2-5
CASSETSGGLETQYF
TGTGCCAGCAGCGAAACTAGCGGGGGTTTGGAGACCCAGTACTTC
>TRBV6-5|NA|TRBD1|TRBJ1-1
CASSYQTGTPEAFF
TGTGCCAGCAGTTACCAGACAGGGACCCCTGAAGCTTTCTTT